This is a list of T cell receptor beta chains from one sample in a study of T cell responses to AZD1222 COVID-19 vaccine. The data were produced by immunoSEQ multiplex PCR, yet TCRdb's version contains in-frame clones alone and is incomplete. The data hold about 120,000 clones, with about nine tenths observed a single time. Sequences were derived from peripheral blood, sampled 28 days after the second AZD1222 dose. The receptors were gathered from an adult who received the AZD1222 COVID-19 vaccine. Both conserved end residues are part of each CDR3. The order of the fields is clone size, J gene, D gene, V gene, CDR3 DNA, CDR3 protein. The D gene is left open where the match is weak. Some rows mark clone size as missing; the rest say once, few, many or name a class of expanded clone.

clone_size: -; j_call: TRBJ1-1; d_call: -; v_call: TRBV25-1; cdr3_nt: TGTGCCAGCAGTGATGTCGGCACTGAAGCTTTCTTT; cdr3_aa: CASSDVGTEAFF
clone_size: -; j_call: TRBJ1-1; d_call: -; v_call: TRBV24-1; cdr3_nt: TGTGCCACCAGTGTTAGCTGGTCCATGAACACTGAAGCTTTCTTT; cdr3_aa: CATSVSWSMNTEAFF
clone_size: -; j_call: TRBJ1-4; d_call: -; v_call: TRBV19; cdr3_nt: TGTGCCGTAGCCGGGGAGCTAAATGAAAAACTGTTTTTT; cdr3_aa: CAVAGELNEKLFF
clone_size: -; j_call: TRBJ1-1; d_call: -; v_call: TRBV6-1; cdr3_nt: TGTGCCAGCAGTTTAACAGGGACCACTGAAGCTTTCTTT; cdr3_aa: CASSLTGTTEAFF
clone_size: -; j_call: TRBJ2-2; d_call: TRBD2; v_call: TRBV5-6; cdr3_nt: TGTGCCAGCAGCCCTAGCGGGGGGGCCGAGACCGGGGAGCTGTTTTTT; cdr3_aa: CASSPSGGAETGELFF
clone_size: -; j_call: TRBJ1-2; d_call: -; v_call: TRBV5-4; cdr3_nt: TGTGCCAGCAGCCGAAACCGGGGCAGGGAGGAAACTGGCTACACCTTC; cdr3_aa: CASSRNRGREETGYTF
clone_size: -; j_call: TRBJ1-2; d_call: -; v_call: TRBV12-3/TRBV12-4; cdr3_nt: TGTGCCAGCGGCCTCTCCTTCGGTGGCTACACCTTC; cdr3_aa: CASGLSFGGYTF
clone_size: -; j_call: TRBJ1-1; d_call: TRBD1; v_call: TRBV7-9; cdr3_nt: TGTGCCAGCAGCCCTCAGGGGGCCAACACTGAAGCTTTCTTT; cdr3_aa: CASSPQGANTEAFF
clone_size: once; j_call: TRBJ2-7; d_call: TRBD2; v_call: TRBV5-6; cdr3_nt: TGTGCCAGCGGGAGGGGCGAGCAGTACTTC; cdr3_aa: CASGRGEQYF
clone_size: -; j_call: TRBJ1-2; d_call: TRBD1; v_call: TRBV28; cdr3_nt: TGTGCCAGCAGTTTACCGGTGACAGGGGGCCGGGGCTACACCTTC; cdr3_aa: CASSLPVTGGRGYTF
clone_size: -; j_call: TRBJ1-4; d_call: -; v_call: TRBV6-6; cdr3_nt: TGTGCCAGCAGTTACAACGGGAACCGTAATGAAAAACTGTTTTTT; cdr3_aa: CASSYNGNRNEKLFF
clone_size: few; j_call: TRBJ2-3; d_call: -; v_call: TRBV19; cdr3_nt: TGTGCCAGTAGTATAGAGGGTACCGCGGGGATTCAGTATTTT; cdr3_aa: CASSIEGTAGIQYF
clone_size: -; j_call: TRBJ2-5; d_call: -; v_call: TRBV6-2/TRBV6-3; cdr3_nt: TGTGCCAGCAGTTACTCGATCGCCCTAGGGGGGGCCCAAGAGACCCAGTACTTC; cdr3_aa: CASSYSIALGGAQETQYF
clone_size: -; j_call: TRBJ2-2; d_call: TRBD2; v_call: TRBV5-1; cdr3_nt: TGCGCCAGCAGACCTAGCGGGGGGGCTACGAACACCGGGGAGCTGTTTTTT; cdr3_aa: CASRPSGGATNTGELFF
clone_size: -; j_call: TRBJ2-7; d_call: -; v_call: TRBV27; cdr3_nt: TGTGCCAGCAGTTTATTCGGCTCCTTGAGCGAGCAGTACTTC; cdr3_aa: CASSLFGSLSEQYF
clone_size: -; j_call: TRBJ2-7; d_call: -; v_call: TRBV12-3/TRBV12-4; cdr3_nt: TGTGCCAGCAGTTTGTACGGGAACGAGCAGTACTTC; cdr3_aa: CASSLYGNEQYF
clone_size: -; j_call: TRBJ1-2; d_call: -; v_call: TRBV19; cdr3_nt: TGTGCCAGTAAGAGGGGAGGAACGTATGGCTACACCTTC; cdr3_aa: CASKRGGTYGYTF
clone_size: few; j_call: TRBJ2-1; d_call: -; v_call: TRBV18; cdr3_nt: TGTGCCAGCTCACCTATATGGGAGGGGGACAATTCCTACAATGAGCAGTTCTTC; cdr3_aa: CASSPIWEGDNSYNEQFF
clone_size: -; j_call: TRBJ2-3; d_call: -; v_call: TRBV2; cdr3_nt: TGTGCCAGCAGTAAGGACATTACAGATACGCAGTATTTT; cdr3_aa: CASSKDITDTQYF
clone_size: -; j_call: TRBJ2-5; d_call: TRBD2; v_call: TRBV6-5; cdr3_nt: TGTGCCAGCAGAACTAGCGGGGGGGCAGAGACCCAGTACTTC; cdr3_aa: CASRTSGGAETQYF
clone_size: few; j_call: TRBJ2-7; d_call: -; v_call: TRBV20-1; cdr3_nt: TGCAGTGCTAGAGAAAGCTACGAGCAGTACTTC; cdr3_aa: CSARESYEQYF
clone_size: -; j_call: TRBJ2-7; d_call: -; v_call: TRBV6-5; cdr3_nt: TGTGCCAGCCGGGTGGGGCTCGAGCAGTACTTC; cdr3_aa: CASRVGLEQYF
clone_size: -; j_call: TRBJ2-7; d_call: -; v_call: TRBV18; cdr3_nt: TGTGCCAGCTCCCCCTCGGGGAGCTCCTACGAGCAGTACTTC; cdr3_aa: CASSPSGSSYEQYF
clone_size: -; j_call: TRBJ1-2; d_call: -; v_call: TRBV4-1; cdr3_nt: TGCGCCAGCAGCCAAGCGGCGGCCTACTATGGCTACACCTTC; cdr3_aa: CASSQAAAYYGYTF
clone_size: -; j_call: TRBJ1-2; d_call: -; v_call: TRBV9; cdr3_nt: TGTGCCAGCAGCGTAGGTTCACCACCTCTCTATGGCTACACCTTC; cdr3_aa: CASSVGSPPLYGYTF
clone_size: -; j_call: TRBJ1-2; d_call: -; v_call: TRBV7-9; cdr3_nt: TGTGCCAGCAGCAGGACGGAAAACTATGGCTACACCTTC; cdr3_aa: CASSRTENYGYTF
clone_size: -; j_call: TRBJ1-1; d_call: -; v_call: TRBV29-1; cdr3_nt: TGCAGCGTTGAAGATGGAAACTCTGAAGCTTTCTTT; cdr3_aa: CSVEDGNSEAFF